This entry features one T cell receptor (beta chain) sequence. Its target is unknown. The sample belongs to a study of chemoradiotherapy in HPV16-positive cancers. General observations from the study: Candidate HPV-specific clones and E7-related TCR motifs grew in tumor during treatment.

Germline assignment: CDR1 SNHLY and CDR2 FYNNEI. V shed 1 base and J shed 13 bases, with 16 bases lying between them. CDR3 size: 13 residues. Generated by immunoSEQ multiplex PCR, the TCRdb table keeps only in-frame clones and is missing some. The table records roughly 6,900 clones, roughly 73% of them present only once. The clonotype was recovered from a human donor with HPV-associated anogenital cancer. This chain links TRBV2 with TRBJ1-2, with D possibly matching TRBD1 (5 bases). This specimen was taken from a patient who underwent chemoradiotherapy. CDR3 bases: TGTGCCAGCAGTGAAGTTACGGCTGGGGACTGCACCTTC. Amino acids: CASSEVTAGDCTF.